The 7 T cell receptor beta chains listed next were all sequenced from one sample in a study of beta chain features in type 1 diabetes. Every isolated RNA sample was fully reverse transcribed, so sequencing captured expressed TCRB transcripts. Using immunoSEQ multiplex PCR, the repertoire was profiled, and TCRdb retains in-frame clones only, with some absent. This sample has more than 150,000 clones, with about 13% found just once. The sequencing sample was made of central memory CD4+ T cells from blood. The receptors were gathered from a woman in her late teens or twenties in good health.

This chain joins TRBV29-1 and TRBJ1-2, with a tentative D call TRBD1 (5 bases). Germline values: CDR1 SQVTM, CDR2 ANQGSEA. The CDR3 contains 13 residues. Trimming cost V 4 bases and J 2 bases, with 11 bases left between them. The CDR3 is CSVGTPRNYGYTF. The CDR3, as DNA: TGCAGCGTTGGGACACCACGAAACTATGGCTACACCTTC.

DNA of the CDR3: TGTGCCAGCAGCCAGGGGTCCCTAAGCTCCTACAATGAGCAGTTCTTC. This gives the protein CASSQGSLSSYNEQFF. The gene calls are TRBV11-1 and TRBJ2-1; weak D call: TRBD1 (6 bases). CDR1 is SGHAT, CDR2 FQDESV, per germline (reference sequence). The CDR3 contains 16 residues. The V and J ends lost 5 bases and 0 bases respectively, with 14 bases between them.

Many counts were recorded for this clone. The chain combines TRBV7-2 with TRBJ2-1, with 9 nucleotides matching TRBD2. J gave up 4 bases and V 1 base, and 2 bases lay outside the gene matches. Germline V gene sequence: CDR1 SGHTA, CDR2 FQGNSA. The CDR3 is 15 residues long. The CDR3 DNA sequence: TGTGCCAGCAGCTTAGGAGCGGGAGGATACAATGAGCAGTTCTTC. Its translation: CASSLGAGGYNEQFF.

This rearrangement joins TRBV7-2 to TRBJ1-4, with 7 bases aligning to TRBD1. The V segment lost 4 bases and the J segment 4 bases; nucleotides outside the gene matches: 6. CDR1 is SGHTA, CDR2 FQGNSA, per germline. This CDR3 is 15 amino acids long. The CDR3 DNA reads as TGTGCCAGCAGCTCCGACAGGGAGAATAATGAAAAACTGTTTTTT. This gives the protein CASSSDRENNEKLFF.

The chain combines TRBV6-5 with TRBJ1-1, with 8 bases identical to TRBD1. The V gene's germline CDR1 is MNHEY and CDR2 SVGAGI. The V segment lost 7 bases and the J segment 2 bases; nucleotides outside the gene matches: 6. This CDR3 spans 14 amino acids. CDR3 region: CASTRTGPNTEAFF. The CDR3 coding sequence is TGTGCCAGCACCAGGACAGGGCCTAACACTGAAGCTTTCTTT.

The chain has TRBV9 and TRBJ2-5; tentative D call: TRBD1 (6 bases). The CDR3 contains 15 residues. V was pared by 6 bases and J by 3 bases, with 18 bases between. Germline CDR1 SGDLS, CDR2 YYNGEE. CDR3: CASKWGLGAEETQYF. The CDR3 nucleotides are TGTGCCAGCAAATGGGGGCTAGGGGCAGAAGAGACCCAGTACTTC.

The V call is TRBV28, the J call TRBJ2-1, with 10 nucleotides matching TRBD2. V lost 7 bases and J lost 4; bases outside the gene matches: 4. Germline CDR1 is MDHEN and CDR2 is SYDVKM. The CDR3 has 14 residues. The CDR3 is CASKTSGMYNEQFF. CDR3 bases: TGTGCCAGCAAAACTAGCGGGATGTACAATGAGCAGTTCTTC.